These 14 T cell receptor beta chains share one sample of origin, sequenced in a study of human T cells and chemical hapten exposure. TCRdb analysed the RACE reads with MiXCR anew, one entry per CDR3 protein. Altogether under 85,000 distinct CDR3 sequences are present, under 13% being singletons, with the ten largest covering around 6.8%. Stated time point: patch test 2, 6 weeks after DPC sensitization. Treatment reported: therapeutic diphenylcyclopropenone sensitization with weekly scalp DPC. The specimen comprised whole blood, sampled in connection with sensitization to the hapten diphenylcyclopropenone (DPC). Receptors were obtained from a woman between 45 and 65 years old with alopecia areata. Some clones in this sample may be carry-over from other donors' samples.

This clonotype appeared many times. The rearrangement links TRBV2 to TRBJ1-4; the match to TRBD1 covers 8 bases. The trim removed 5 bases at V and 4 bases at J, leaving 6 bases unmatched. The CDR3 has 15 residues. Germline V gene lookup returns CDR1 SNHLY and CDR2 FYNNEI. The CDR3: CASSYPGQVNEKLFF. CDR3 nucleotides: TGTGCCAGCAGTTATCCGGGACAGGTTAATGAAAAACTGTTTTTT.

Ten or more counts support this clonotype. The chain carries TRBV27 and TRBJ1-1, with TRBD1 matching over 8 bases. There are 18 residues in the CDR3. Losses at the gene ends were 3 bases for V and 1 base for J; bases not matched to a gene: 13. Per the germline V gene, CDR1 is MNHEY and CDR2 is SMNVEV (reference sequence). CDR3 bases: TGTGCCAGCAGTTTGTATGGGGCCGGACAGGGCTCGAACACTGAAGCTTTCTTT. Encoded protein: CASSLYGAGQGSNTEAFF.

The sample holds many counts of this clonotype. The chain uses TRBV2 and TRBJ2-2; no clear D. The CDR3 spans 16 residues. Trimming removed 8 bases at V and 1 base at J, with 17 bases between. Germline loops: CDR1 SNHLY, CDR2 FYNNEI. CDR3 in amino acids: CASRRAPLLNTGELFF. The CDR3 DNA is TGTGCCAGCCGACGGGCTCCACTACTGAACACCGGGGAGCTGTTTTTT.

CDR3 sequence (DNA): TGTGCCAGCAGTTACAATCCAGGGATGAACACTGAAGCTTTCTTT. Translated, it gives CASSYNPGMNTEAFF. The chain carries TRBV6-5 and TRBJ1-1; D may be TRBD1 (5 bases). CDR3 size: 15 residues. The V end was cut by 2 bases, the J end by 0 bases, with 10 bases between. Germline CDR1 reads MNHEY; CDR2 reads SVGAGI.

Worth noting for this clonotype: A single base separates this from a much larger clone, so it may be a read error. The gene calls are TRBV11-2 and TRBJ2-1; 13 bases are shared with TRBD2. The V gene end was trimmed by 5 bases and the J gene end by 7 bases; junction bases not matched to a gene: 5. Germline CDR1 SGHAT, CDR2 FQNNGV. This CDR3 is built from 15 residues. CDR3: CASSKGTSGMNEQFF. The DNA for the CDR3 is TGTGCCAGCAGCAAAGGGACTAGCGGGATGAATGAGCAGTTCTTC. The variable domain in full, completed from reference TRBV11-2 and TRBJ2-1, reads EAGVAQSPRYKIIEKRQSVAFWCNPISGHATLYWYQQILGQGPKLLIQFQNNGVVDDSQLPKDRFSAERLKGVDSTLKIQPAKLEDSAVYLCASSKGTSGMNEQFFGPGTRLTVL.

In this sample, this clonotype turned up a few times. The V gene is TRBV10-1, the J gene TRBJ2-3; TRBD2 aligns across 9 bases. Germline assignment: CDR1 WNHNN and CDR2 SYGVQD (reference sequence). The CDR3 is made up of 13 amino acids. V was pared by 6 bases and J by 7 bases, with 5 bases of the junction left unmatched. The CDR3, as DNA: TGCGCCAGCAGCCTAGCGGGGCCCCATACGCAGTATTTT. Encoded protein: CASSLAGPHTQYF.

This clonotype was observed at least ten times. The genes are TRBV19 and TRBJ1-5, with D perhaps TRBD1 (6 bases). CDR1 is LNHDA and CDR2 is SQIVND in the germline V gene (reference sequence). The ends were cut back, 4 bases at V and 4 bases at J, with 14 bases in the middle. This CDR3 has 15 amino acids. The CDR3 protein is CASSRVRDTNQPQHF. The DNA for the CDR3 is TGTGCCAGTAGTAGGGTCCGGGACACTAATCAGCCCCAGCATTTT.

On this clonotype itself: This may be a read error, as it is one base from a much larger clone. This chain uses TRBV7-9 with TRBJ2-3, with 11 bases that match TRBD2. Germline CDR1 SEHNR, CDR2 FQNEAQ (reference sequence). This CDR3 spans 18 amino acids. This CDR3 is CDSSSLPPGLADTDTQYF. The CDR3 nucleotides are TGTGACAGCAGCTCCCTCCCGCCGGGACTAGCGGACACAGATACGCAGTATTTT.

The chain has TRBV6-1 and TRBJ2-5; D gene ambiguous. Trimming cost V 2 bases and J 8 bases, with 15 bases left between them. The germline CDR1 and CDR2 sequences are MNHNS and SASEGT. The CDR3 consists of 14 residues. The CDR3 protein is CASSEYSGPGTQYF. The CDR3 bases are TGTGCCAGCAGTGAATATTCGGGCCCGGGCACCCAGTACTTC.

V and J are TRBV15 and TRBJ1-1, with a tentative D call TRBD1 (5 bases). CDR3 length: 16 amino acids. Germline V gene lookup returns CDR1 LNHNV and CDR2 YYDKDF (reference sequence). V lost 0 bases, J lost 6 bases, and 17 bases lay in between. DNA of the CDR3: TGTGCCACCAGCAGAGAAAGGTATGGGGACTATTCTGAAGCTTTCTTT. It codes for CATSRERYGDYSEAFF.

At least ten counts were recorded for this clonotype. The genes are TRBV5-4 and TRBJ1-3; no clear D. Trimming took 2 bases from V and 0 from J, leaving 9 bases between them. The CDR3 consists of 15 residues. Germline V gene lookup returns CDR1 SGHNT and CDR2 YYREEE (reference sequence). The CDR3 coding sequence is TGTGCCAGCAGCTTAGTGGGAAGCTCTGGAAACACCATATATTTT. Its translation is CASSLVGSSGNTIYF.

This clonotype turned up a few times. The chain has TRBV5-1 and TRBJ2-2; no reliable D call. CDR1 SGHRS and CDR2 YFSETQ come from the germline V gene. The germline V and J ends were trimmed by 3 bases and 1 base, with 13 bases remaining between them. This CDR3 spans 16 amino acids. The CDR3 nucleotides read TGCGCCAGCAGCTGGGCCCACTGGGAGAACACCGGGGAGCTGTTTTTT. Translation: CASSWAHWENTGELFF. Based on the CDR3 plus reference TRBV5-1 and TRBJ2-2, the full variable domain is KAGVTQTPRYLIKTRGQQVTLSCSPISGHRSVSWYQQTPGQGLQFLFEYFSETQRNKGNFPGRFSGRQFSNSRSEMNVSTLELGDSALYLCASSWAHWENTGELFFGEGSRLTVL.

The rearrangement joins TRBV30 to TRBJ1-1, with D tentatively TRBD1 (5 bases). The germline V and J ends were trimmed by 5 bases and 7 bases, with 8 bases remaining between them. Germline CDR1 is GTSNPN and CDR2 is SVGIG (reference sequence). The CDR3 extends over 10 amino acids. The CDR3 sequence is CAWGTVEAFF. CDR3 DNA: TGTGCCTGGGGGACCGTTGAAGCTTTCTTT. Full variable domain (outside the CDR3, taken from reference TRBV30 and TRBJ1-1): SQTIHQWPATLVQPVGSPLSLECTVEGTSNPNLYWYRQAAGRGLQLLFYSVGIGQISSEVPQNLSASRPQDRQFILSSKKLLLSDSGFYLCAWGTVEAFFGQGTRLTVV.

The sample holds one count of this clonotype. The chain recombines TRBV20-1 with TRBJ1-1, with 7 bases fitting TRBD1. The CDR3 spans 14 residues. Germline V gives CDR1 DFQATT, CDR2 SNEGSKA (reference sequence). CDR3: CGVLPHRGNTEAFF. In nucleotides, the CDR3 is TGCGGTGTCTTACCCCACAGGGGGAACACTGAAGCTTTCTTT.